The sequence of this TCR beta chain was determined in a study of OX40 agonist ivuxolimab in advanced cancers. Across the study: Of mixed ages from 23 to 79 and averaging about 56 years, the group was about 80% male. More than 35% of patients had received prior checkpoint inhibitor therapy. Study-level points and caveats: Expanded peripheral T-cell antigen specificity went undetermined.

The CDR3 consists of 12 residues. Germline values: CDR1 SGHRS, CDR2 YFSETQ. Trimming shortened V by 0 bases and J by 6 bases, and 4 bases separated the two germline ends. Regarding this clone: The target antigen is unknown.

TCRdb keeps only in-frame clones here, not all; method: immunoSEQ multiplex PCR. The table includes under 25,000 clones, 82% detected once. Excluded were patients having autoimmune disease history or systemic immunosuppression. J is TRBJ2-1 and V is TRBV5-1; the D is unclear. The TCR comes from an adult with an advanced solid tumor such as melanoma, head and neck, liver or kidney cancer. Sequenced here: CD4+ or CD8+ T cells sorted from blood, sampled in a trial of the OX40 agonist ivuxolimab. CDR3 in DNA: TGCGCCAGCAGCTTGGTAGTCAATGAGCAGTTCTTC. Its translation is CASSLVVNEQFF.